The 27 T cell receptor beta chains below come from one sample, sequenced in a study of blood T cell repertoires in COVID-19. Sequencing used immunoSEQ multiplex PCR; TCRdb keeps in-frame clones, though not all of them. Counted here are more than 200,000 clones, over 70% occurring once; the ten biggest clones make up roughly 8%. Sequencing was performed on peripheral blood. The receptors derive from a woman of 80 years or more with acute or convalescent COVID-19.

The rearrangement uses TRBV6-6 and TRBJ2-2; the match to TRBD2 covers 8 bases. The CDR3 runs to 15 residues. The germline V gene has CDR1 MNHNY and CDR2 SVGAGI (reference sequence). V lost 6 bases and J lost 4; bases outside the gene matches: 7. CDR3 DNA: TGTGCCAGCAGCTCACTAGCGGAGCGCACCGGGGAGCTGTTTTTT. This encodes CASSSLAERTGELFF.

This clone has a handful of counts. V is TRBV7-9 and J is TRBJ1-5; 12 nucleotides line up with TRBD1. The germline gives CDR1 SEHNR, CDR2 FQNEAQ (reference sequence). The CDR3 consists of 19 residues. J gave up 3 bases and V 4 bases, and 13 bases lay outside the gene matches. DNA of the CDR3: TGTGCCAGCAGCTCCTACGGGACAGGGGGCATTAGGGCCAATCAGCCCCAGCATTTT. It translates to CASSSYGTGGIRANQPQHF.

About this clone: This sample includes further DNA sequences coding for the same CDR3. The chain joins TRBV6-5 to TRBJ2-2; TRBD2 matches 13 bases. This CDR3 comprises 15 residues. The V gene end was trimmed by 5 bases and the J gene end by 8 bases; junction bases not matched to a gene: 5. The germline V gene has CDR1 MNHEY and CDR2 SVGAGI. DNA of the CDR3: TGTGCCAGCAGTCTCGGGACTAGCGGGACGGGGGAGCTGTTTTTT. Residues: CASSLGTSGTGELFF.

This clone has only one observation. The CDR3 coding sequence is TGTGCCAGCGGCGGGGGATCGGGGGGAAACACCATATATTTT. This sequence encodes CASGGGSGGNTIYF. This chain connects TRBV2 to TRBJ1-3, with a weak D call TRBD1 (5 bases). This CDR3 spans 14 amino acids. CDR1 and CDR2 (germline): SNHLY, FYNNEI. Between the trimmed V and J ends, which lost 8 bases and 4 bases, there was a span of 15 bases.

The rearrangement links TRBV5-1 to TRBJ2-3, with D perhaps TRBD1 (5 bases). Germline loops: CDR1 SGHRS, CDR2 YFSETQ. This CDR3 contains 14 residues. V was cut by 5 bases and J by 0 bases, with 10 bases left in between. The DNA of the CDR3 is TGCGCCAGCAGTCCGGACACAAGCACAGATACGCAGTATTTT. This codes for CASSPDTSTDTQYF.

Comment on this clone: In the same sample, other DNA sequences code for this CDR3. The chain has TRBV5-1 and TRBJ1-1; D is unclear. Deletions cut 1 base from V and 1 base from J, with 8 bases between. Germline CDR1 is SGHRS and CDR2 is YFSETQ. CDR3 length: 14 amino acids. CDR3 nucleotide sequence: TGCGCCAGCAGCTTGCGGCAGGCGAACACTGAAGCTTTCTTT. This gives the protein CASSLRQANTEAFF. The variable domain in full, with the rest retrieved from reference TRBV5-1 and TRBJ1-1, is KAGVTQTPRYLIKTRGQQVTLSCSPISGHRSVSWYQQTPGQGLQFLFEYFSETQRNKGNFPGRFSGRQFSNSRSEMNVSTLELGDSALYLCASSLRQANTEAFFGQGTRLTVV.

This clone was observed a single time. The rearrangement links TRBV10-1 to TRBJ1-1, with 10 bases identical to TRBD1. The V gene end was trimmed by 2 bases and the J gene end by 4 bases; junction bases not matched to a gene: 19. This CDR3 is 20 amino acids long. The germline V gene has CDR1 WNHNN and CDR2 SYGVQD (reference sequence). DNA for the CDR3: TGCGCCAGCAGTGAGGGACAGGGGGGGGGATCGGGATATGTTTGCACTGAAGCTTTCTTT. It translates to CASSEGQGGGSGYVCTEAFF.

The V gene is TRBV5-5, the J gene TRBJ2-1; D might be TRBD2 (5 bases). CDR1 is SGHKS, CDR2 YYEKEE, per germline (reference sequence). With 1 base removed from V and 0 bases from J, the gap between germline ends came to 14 bases. This CDR3 is built from 17 residues. The CDR3 region is CASSLLRGPSSYNEQFF. The CDR3 nucleotides read TGTGCCAGCAGCTTGTTGCGAGGGCCTAGCTCCTACAATGAGCAGTTCTTC.

CDR3 amino acids: CASSQPGKETQYF. The CDR3 DNA is TGCGCCAGCAGCCAACCGGGAAAAGAGACCCAGTACTTC. V is TRBV4-1 and J is TRBJ2-5; D might be TRBD2 (5 bases). Germline loops: CDR1 MGHRA, CDR2 YSYEKL. This CDR3 is built from 13 residues. Trimming stripped 2 bases from V and 3 bases from J, with 7 bases between.

The J gene is TRBJ2-2, the V gene TRBV21-1; the listed D gene, TRBD1, was not tested against the DNA. TRBV21-1 is a pseudogene segment. The length of the CDR3 is 17 residues. CDR3 in DNA: TGTGCCAGCAGCCCCTCGAGGGGGGACAGGGAGACCGGGGAGCTGTTTTTT. Translating gives CASSPSRGDRETGELFF.

As to this clone: The sample holds other DNA sequences that translate to the same CDR3. The chain's CDR3 is CASSFRDSPLHF. For the CDR3, the DNA is TGTGCCAGCAGTTTTAGAGATTCACCCCTCCACTTT. The chain uses TRBV12-3 or TRBV12-4 and TRBJ1-6, with unresolved D. Trimming removed 3 bases from V and 8 bases from J, with 5 bases in between. The CDR3 runs to 12 residues.

V is TRBV7-8 and J is TRBJ1-3; 8 bases map to TRBD1. CDR1 and CDR2 from the germline V gene are SGHVS and FQNEAQ. The CDR3 length is 18 residues. V dropped 0 bases and J dropped 0; count of bases not matched to a gene: 7. CDR3 DNA sequence: TGTGCCAGCAGCTTAGCGCACCCGGGACAGGTCTCTGGAAACACCATATATTTT. Amino acid sequence: CASSLAHPGQVSGNTIYF.

The CDR3 bases are TGTGCCAGCAGGGACAGCGTAGGGGAGCAGTACTTC. This codes for CASRDSVGEQYF. This rearrangement joins TRBV28 to TRBJ2-7; tentative D call: TRBD1 (6 bases). The germline V and J ends were trimmed by 6 bases and 7 bases, with 13 bases remaining between them. Germline values: CDR1 MDHEN, CDR2 SYDVKM. CDR3 length: 12 residues.

The chain links TRBV3-1 (or the pseudogene TRBV3-2) to TRBJ2-7; TRBD1 agrees at 9 bases. The V gene's germline CDR1 is LGHDT and CDR2 YNNKEL (reference sequence). CDR3 length equals 13 residues. The V and J ends lost 8 bases and 5 bases, in that order; junction bases with no gene match: 7. DNA of the CDR3: TGTGCCAGCGGTGGGACAGGGCGGAACGAGCAGTACTTC. Protein product: CASGGTGRNEQYF.

The chain has TRBV5-1 and TRBJ2-2, with TRBD1 matching 10 bases. This CDR3 has 15 amino acids. After removal of 4 bases from V and 5 bases from J, the junction contained 5 bases not matched to a gene. Germline V gives CDR1 SGHRS, CDR2 YFSETQ. CDR3 DNA: TGCGCCAGCAGCGGGAGGACAGGGGGGACCGGGGAGCTGTTTTTT. Translating gives CASSGRTGGTGELFF.

The chain is built from TRBV4-2 and TRBJ1-1; tentatively, D is TRBD1 (5 bases). Looked up from germline, CDR1 is LGHNA and CDR2 is YNFKEQ. V dropped 0 bases and J dropped 3 bases, with 11 bases sitting between them. The CDR3 extends over 15 amino acids. CDR3 sequence: CASSQDGAPDTEAFF. DNA for the CDR3: TGTGCCAGCAGCCAAGATGGGGCTCCCGACACTGAAGCTTTCTTT.

The chain couples TRBV29-1 to TRBJ1-2; no clear D gene. V was shortened by 4 bases and J by 1 base, with 16 bases between the two germline ends. The CDR3 totals 15 residues. Germline V gene data show CDR1 as SQVTM and CDR2 as ANQGSEA. The DNA for the CDR3 is TGCAGCGTTGGTGAGAGGGATACCCATAACTATGGCTACACCTTC. Translation gives CSVGERDTHNYGYTF. The full variable domain, with the rest looked up from reference TRBV29-1 and TRBJ1-2, is SAVISQKPSRDICQRGTSLTIQCQVDSQVTMMFWYRQQPGQSLTLIATANQGSEATYESGFVIDKFPISRPNLTFSTLTVSNMSPEDSSIYLCSVGERDTHNYGYTFGSGTRLTVV.

The V and J genes are TRBV5-4 and TRBJ1-1, with D hard to call. The V end lost 4 bases, the J end lost 1 base, and 14 bases lay between the germline ends. Germline V CDR1 and CDR2: SGHNT, YYREEE (reference sequence). CDR3 length: 15 amino acids. The DNA of the CDR3 is TGTGCCAGCAGCCCCCCAGGCCCATCGAACACTGAAGCTTTCTTT. The encoded protein is CASSPPGPSNTEAFF.

The chain carries TRBV7-9 and TRBJ2-7; D possibly corresponds to TRBD1 (6 bases). The CDR3 length is 14 residues. Germline loops: CDR1 SEHNR, CDR2 FQNEAQ (reference sequence). The germline V and J ends were trimmed by 2 bases and 2 bases, with 10 bases remaining between them. The DNA of the CDR3 is TGTGCCAGCAGCTTAAGGGACATAGCCTACGAGCAGTACTTC. Its protein product is CASSLRDIAYEQYF.

The V and J genes are TRBV18 and TRBJ2-6, with a weak D call TRBD1 (5 bases). The germline V and J ends were trimmed by 1 base and 2 bases, with 15 bases remaining between them. Germline CDR1 KGHSH, CDR2 LQKENI. CDR3 length: 18 residues. The CDR3, as DNA: TGTGCCAGCTCACCACGAAATACAGGTTCGGCTGGGGCCAACGTCCTGACTTTC. It encodes CASSPRNTGSAGANVLTF.

The gene calls are TRBV5-4 and TRBJ1-1; TRBD1 matches 9 bases. This CDR3 has 14 residues. The junction had 10 bases not matched to a gene; V was cut back by 5 bases and J by 8 bases. The germline V gene has CDR1 SGHNT and CDR2 YYREEE (reference sequence). CDR3 nucleotide sequence: TGTGCCAGCAGTTACAGGGGGCGCCCGTCGGAAGCTTTCTTT. Translation: CASSYRGRPSEAFF.

This chain joins TRBV27 and TRBJ2-3; D gene ambiguous. V was cut by 7 bases and J by 7 bases, with 24 bases left in between. Germline V gene sequence: CDR1 MNHEY, CDR2 SMNVEV (reference sequence). The CDR3 length is 16 residues. The CDR3 is CASKNLRVPWLNTQYF. The CDR3 DNA reads as TGTGCCAGCAAAAATCTCCGGGTCCCGTGGTTGAATACGCAGTATTTT.

DNA for the CDR3: TGTGCCAGTAGACGACAGGGTCGACCCCAGCATTTT. Its protein is CASRRQGRPQHF. The rearrangement joins TRBV19 to TRBJ1-5; TRBD1 agrees at 7 bases. This CDR3 is built from 12 residues. The ends lost 6 bases at V and 10 bases at J; junction bases unmatched: 6. Per the germline V gene, CDR1 is LNHDA and CDR2 is SQIVND (reference sequence).

CDR3 loop: CASSMGRGGLSYEQYF. CDR3 sequence (DNA): TGTGCCAGTAGTATGGGTAGGGGAGGGCTCTCCTACGAGCAGTACTTC. This chain connects TRBV19 to TRBJ2-7; 7 nucleotides match TRBD2. Unmatched junction bases numbered 8, after V lost 3 bases and J lost 0 bases. This CDR3 has 16 residues. Per germline, CDR1 LNHDA and CDR2 SQIVND (reference sequence).

The J gene is TRBJ1-1, the V gene TRBV11-2, with D possibly matching TRBD1 (5 bases). Trimming took off 0 bases at V and 7 bases at J, with 12 bases between the two ends. The CDR3 is made up of 14 amino acids. CDR1 SGHAT and CDR2 FQNNGV come from the germline V gene. The CDR3, as DNA: TGTGCCAGCAGCTTAGATAGGTGGGGGGATGAAGCTTTCTTT. It codes for CASSLDRWGDEAFF.

The chain uses TRBV7-2 and TRBJ2-1, with 12 bases fitting TRBD2. This CDR3 comprises 14 residues. Germline V gene sequence: CDR1 SGHTA, CDR2 FQGNSA. Unmatched junction bases numbered 4, after V lost 4 bases and J lost 9 bases. CDR3 residues: CASSSGLAGTEQFF. The CDR3 nucleotides read TGTGCCAGCAGCTCGGGACTAGCGGGCACTGAGCAGTTCTTC.

The J gene is TRBJ2-3, the V gene TRBV19; 9 bases align to TRBD2. Germline assignment: CDR1 LNHDA and CDR2 SQIVND (reference sequence). V dropped 6 bases and J dropped 3; count of bases not matched to a gene: 7. CDR3 length: 15 residues. The DNA of the CDR3 is TGTGCCAGTAGACAGCGGGGGGCCATGACAGATACGCAGTATTTT. Translation gives CASRQRGAMTDTQYF.